A selection of T cell receptor beta chains follows, all from one sample in a study of CD8 T cells in ankylosing spondylitis. TCRdb analysed the 5' RACE reads with MiXCR anew, one entry per CDR3 protein. The sample records some 450,000 distinct CDR3 sequences, 15% to 20% being singletons. The material sequenced was blood, either unsorted or a sorted T cell fraction (not recorded which). These receptors all stem from a male donor with ankylosing spondylitis. The CDR3 runs from the conserved cysteine through the conserved F or W. D genes are given only for firm matches. Clone size is stated in some rows and not others, as once, few, many or a class when expanded.

TGCAGTGCTAGAGGAGGGACTAGCGGGAGCCAGGACATTCAGTACTTC	CSARGGTSGSQDIQYF	TRBD2	few	TRBJ2-4	TRBV20-1
TGTGCCAGCAGCGTTGGAGACTCTGGAAACACCATATATTTT	CASSVGDSGNTIYF	-	-	TRBJ1-3	TRBV6-1
TGTGCCAGCAGCTCGAGGCCTCCGGGACTAGCGGGGGGCCGCGGAATCTGGCGGGAGACCCAGTACTTC	CASSSRPPGLAGGRGIWRETQYF	TRBD2	-	TRBJ2-5	TRBV4-2
TGCAGCGTTGGAGGGACTAGCGGAAACAATGAGCAGTTCTTC	CSVGGTSGNNEQFF	TRBD2	many	TRBJ2-1	TRBV29-1
TGTGCCAGCAGGGGGACAGGAACCTACAATGAGCAGTTCTTC	CASRGTGTYNEQFF	TRBD1	many	TRBJ2-1	TRBV12-3/TRBV12-4
TGCAGCGTTGCGATCGCCAATGAGCAGTTCTTC	CSVAIANEQFF	-	many	TRBJ2-1	TRBV29-1
TGTGCCAGCAGCTTTGGCGGGGGGTTATACAATGAGCAGTTCTTC	CASSFGGGLYNEQFF	TRBD2	few	TRBJ2-1	TRBV7-9
TGTGCCAGCAGTGAAGGGGGGACTAACTATGGCTACACCTTC	CASSEGGTNYGYTF	-	-	TRBJ1-2	TRBV6-1
TGTGCCAGCAGTTTAGTGGCTTCCGGATACAATGAGCAGTTCTTC	CASSLVASGYNEQFF	-	-	TRBJ2-1	TRBV12-3/TRBV12-4
TGTGCCAGCAGCCCCTCACAGGGGAGGACTGAAGCTTTCTTT	CASSPSQGRTEAFF	TRBD1	few	TRBJ1-1	TRBV7-2
TGCGCCAGCAGCCAAGATAATGCTGGGGGAGAGACCCAGTACTTC	CASSQDNAGGETQYF	-	-	TRBJ2-5	TRBV4-1
TGTGCCAGCTCACCATCATACGGAGTCTCCTACGAGCAGTACTTC	CASSPSYGVSYEQYF	-	few	TRBJ2-7	TRBV18
TGTGCCAGCAGCCTTGGGACAGCGAACACTGAAGCTTTCTTT	CASSLGTANTEAFF	TRBD1	many	TRBJ1-1	TRBV5-1
TGTGCCAGCAGCTTAGCGTCCGGGACTACCACAGATACGCAGTATTTT	CASSLASGTTTDTQYF	TRBD2	few	TRBJ2-3	TRBV11-2
TGTGCCAGCACCGGTGGGGGCCGGTCAGAGACCCAGTACTTC	CASTGGGRSETQYF	-	-	TRBJ2-5	TRBV7-9
TGTGCCAGCTCACCAGACAGGGTGGTGGAGCCCCAGCATTTT	CASSPDRVVEPQHF	TRBD1	few	TRBJ1-5	TRBV18
TGTGCCAGCAGCTCCAACAGGGCCGGCGAGCAGTACTTC	CASSSNRAGEQYF	-	many	TRBJ2-7	TRBV7-2
TGTGCCAGCAGCCCCGACGGGGAGACCCAGTACTTC	CASSPDGETQYF	-	few	TRBJ2-5	TRBV7-3
TGCAGTGCCTTAGCGGGGGGCACAGATACGCAGTATTTT	CSALAGGTDTQYF	TRBD2	few	TRBJ2-3	TRBV20-1
TGTGCCAGCAGTGAAGGGGACAGGGGCCACGAGCAGTACTTC	CASSEGDRGHEQYF	TRBD1	few	TRBJ2-7	TRBV2
TGTGCCAGCATGGGGGGGGCGCATGATGAGACCCAGTACTTC	CASMGGAHDETQYF	-	few	TRBJ2-5	TRBV2
TGCAGTGCCCCCCGAGGTTCCGGGGCTGAAGCTTTCTTT	CSAPRGSGAEAFF	-	-	TRBJ1-1	TRBV20-1
TGTGCCAGCAGCTTCCTGGGGACAGGGGGCAACACTGAAGCTTTCTTT	CASSFLGTGGNTEAFF	TRBD1	once	TRBJ1-1	TRBV5-6
TGTGCCAGCAGTTTACGGCAGGAACCCTACGAGCAGTACTTC	CASSLRQEPYEQYF	-	-	TRBJ2-7	TRBV12-3/TRBV12-4
TGTGCCAGCAGCCCCCTGCCGGGACAGGACTGCGAGCAGTACTTC	CASSPLPGQDCEQYF	TRBD1	-	TRBJ2-7	TRBV7-2
TGCAGTGCTAGATGGACAGGCAAGGCGGCAGATACGCAGTATTTT	CSARWTGKAADTQYF	TRBD1	once	TRBJ2-3	TRBV20-1
TGTGCCAGCAGTTTATCTAGGGCAGGGGGTATCCAGTACTTC	CASSLSRAGGIQYF	TRBD1	few	TRBJ2-5	TRBV28
TGTGCCAGCAGCCCACAGTACGGGGACAATCAGCCCCAGCATTTT	CASSPQYGDNQPQHF	-	many	TRBJ1-5	TRBV12-3/TRBV12-4
TGTGCCAGCAGTGAGATGACGGAGACTAACTATGGCTACACCTTC	CASSEMTETNYGYTF	-	-	TRBJ1-2	TRBV2
TGTGCCAGCAGTGACGGGACAGGGAGGGGACACTACGAGCAGTACTTC	CASSDGTGRGHYEQYF	TRBD1	-	TRBJ2-7	TRBV6-1
TGTGCCAGCAGCTTGGACTTAGGGGAGCTGTTTTTT	CASSLDLGELFF	-	few	TRBJ2-2	TRBV11-2
TGTGCCAGCAGCGTAGGGACAGGCAAAGCTGAAGCTTTCTTT	CASSVGTGKAEAFF	TRBD1	-	TRBJ1-1	TRBV9
TGTGCCAGCAGTTTATTGGGGCAGGGGGCAAGCTATGGCTACACCTTC	CASSLLGQGASYGYTF	TRBD1	many	TRBJ1-2	TRBV12-3/TRBV12-4
TGTGCCAGCAGCTCAGGGACAGATACGCAGTATTTT	CASSSGTDTQYF	-	many	TRBJ2-3	TRBV5-1
TGCAGTGCTGGAAGCGGGGGGCTTCGCTACAATGAGCAGTTCTTC	CSAGSGGLRYNEQFF	TRBD2	-	TRBJ2-1	TRBV20-1
TGTGCCAGCAGTTTTCAGGAGGCGGACACTGAAGCTTTCTTT	CASSFQEADTEAFF	-	-	TRBJ1-1	TRBV12-3/TRBV12-4
TGTGCCAGCAGTTACGATGGCAGGTCGAACACCGGGGAGCTGTTTTTT	CASSYDGRSNTGELFF	-	-	TRBJ2-2	TRBV6-5
TGTGCCAGCTCACCGCGGGACAGCTCAAACGGGGAGCTGTTTTTT	CASSPRDSSNGELFF	-	-	TRBJ2-2	TRBV18
TGTGCCAGCACCCGGGCCGGATACCAAGAGACCCAGTACTTC	CASTRAGYQETQYF	-	-	TRBJ2-5	TRBV14
TGCGCCAGCAGCCAGCAAGAAGGGAACATACTTAATCAGCCCCAGCATTTT	CASSQQEGNILNQPQHF	-	-	TRBJ1-5	TRBV4-1
TGTGCCAGCAGCCCAGCGAGGGGCCGGGAGGAGACCCAGTACTTC	CASSPARGREETQYF	-	-	TRBJ2-5	TRBV11-2
TGTGCCAGCAGCTTAGCCCCCACGAGCTCCTACAATGAGCAGTTCTTC	CASSLAPTSSYNEQFF	-	once	TRBJ2-1	TRBV7-7
TGTGCCAGCGGGGAGTGGAGCGGGAGCGACGAGCAGTACTTC	CASGEWSGSDEQYF	TRBD2	few	TRBJ2-7	TRBV12-3/TRBV12-4
TGTGCCAGCCGTCGTGTGGGAGGCTACACCTTC	CASRRVGGYTF	-	few	TRBJ1-2	TRBV6-1
TGTGCCAGCACAACGACAGGGGTGTTGGAGACCCAGTACTTC	CASTTTGVLETQYF	TRBD1	-	TRBJ2-5	TRBV6-1
TGCAGTGCGTTATATAGCTATGAGCAGTTCTTC	CSALYSYEQFF	-	many	TRBJ2-1	TRBV20-1
TGCGCCAGCAGCCAAGCTGACAGGGCTTACATCTACGAGCAGTACTTC	CASSQADRAYIYEQYF	TRBD1	few	TRBJ2-7	TRBV4-1
TGCAGTGCTAGCCTGAGGGGAAGATCCTACGAGCAGTACTTC	CSASLRGRSYEQYF	-	-	TRBJ2-7	TRBV20-1
TGCGCCAGCAGCCACGGTAGGGCTCGAGGGGTTAATTCACCCCTCCACTTT	CASSHGRARGVNSPLHF	-	few	TRBJ1-6	TRBV4-1
TGTGCCAGCAGCTTAGCGGTGCTTCCGACAGATACGCAGTATTTT	CASSLAVLPTDTQYF	-	few	TRBJ2-3	TRBV7-8